Each of the 16 T cell receptor beta chains below was sequenced from the same sample in a study of human T cells and chemical hapten exposure. TCRdb passed the RACE reads through MiXCR, listing each CDR3 protein once. This table has around 92,000 distinct CDR3 sequences, 10% to 14% appearing once. The time point was: pre-sensitization, week 0. Treatment: therapeutic diphenylcyclopropenone sensitization with weekly scalp DPC. The input for sequencing was whole blood, taken in connection with sensitization to the hapten diphenylcyclopropenone (DPC). These TCRs come from a woman in her fifties or sixties with alopecia areata. Some clones in this sample may be carry-over from other donors' samples.

Only a few counts were recorded for this clonotype. The chain joins TRBV13 to TRBJ1-1; TRBD1 aligns across 7 bases. V shed 5 bases and J 5 bases; nucleotides not matched to a gene: 17. The germline gives CDR1 PRHDT, CDR2 FYEKMQ (reference sequence). There are 17 residues in the CDR3. The CDR3, as DNA: TGTGCCAGCAGCCCGGAGGGGGGGACAGAGGTTCCTACTGAAGCTTTCTTT. Its translation is CASSPEGGTEVPTEAFF.

This clonotype was seen many times. This rearrangement joins TRBV7-3 to TRBJ2-5; 16 nucleotides agree with TRBD2. Germline loops: CDR1 SGHTA, CDR2 FQGTGA. The CDR3 sequence is 22 residues long. V shed 5 bases, J shed 1 base, and the junction held 19 bases outside the gene matches. In nucleotides, the CDR3 is TGTGCCAGCAGCCCACGCGGGACTAGCGGGGGGGGAACTTGGGGGCCCCAAGAGACCCAGTACTTC. The encoded protein is CASSPRGTSGGGTWGPQETQYF.

The chain is built from TRBV7-9 and TRBJ1-5; possibly TRBD1 for D (6 bases). Germline V gives CDR1 SEHNR, CDR2 FQNEAQ (reference sequence). V dropped 2 bases and J dropped 6 bases, with 11 bases sitting between them. The CDR3 length is 14 residues. As DNA, the CDR3 is TGTGCCAGCAGCTTATCGTCGGGGGCTCAGCCCCAGCATTTT. Encoded protein: CASSLSSGAQPQHF.

This clonotype appeared a few times. V usage is TRBV7-3 and J usage is TRBJ2-1; 10 positions match TRBD2. Germline V gene data show CDR1 as SGHTA and CDR2 as FQGTGA. The CDR3 totals 15 residues. V gave up 5 bases and J gave up 5 bases; unmatched junction bases: 6. As DNA, the CDR3 is TGTGCCAGCAGCGTATCTAGCGGGGGCCACAATGAGCAGTTCTTC. Amino acids: CASSVSSGGHNEQFF.

Remarks on this clonotype: A much more abundant neighbour one base away suggests this may be a read error. The chain joins TRBV1 to TRBJ1-5; no check of the table's D call, TRBD1, against the DNA was made. TRBV1 is noted as a pseudogene. This CDR3 comprises 14 residues. CDR3 in DNA: TGCACCGGCAGCCCCCGCCAGGGGGAAGGGCCCCAGCATTTT. Its protein product is CTGSPRQGEGPQHF.

This clonotype has ten or more counts. The gene calls are TRBV10-3 and TRBJ1-5, with D possibly matching TRBD1 (5 bases). The CDR3 has 13 amino acids. Germline assignment: CDR1 ENHRY and CDR2 SYGVKD. V lost 7 bases and J 2 bases, leaving 9 bases between the germline ends. The CDR3 DNA sequence: TGTGCCATCATGGGGGGTGGCAATCAGCCCCAGCATTTT. Its protein is CAIMGGGNQPQHF.

Details on this clonotype: A much more abundant neighbour one base away suggests this may be a read error. The chain uses TRBV29-1 and TRBJ1-2; the D gene is possibly TRBD1 (5 bases). Germline CDR1 SQVTM, CDR2 ANQGSEA. CDR3 size: 15 residues. The CDR3 loop is CRVERWGTDLSGYTF. As DNA, the CDR3 is TGCCGCGTTGAACGTTGGGGGACTGACCTATCGGGCTACACCTTC.

This clonotype has ten or more counts. The J gene is TRBJ1-2, the V gene TRBV25-1, with D possibly matching TRBD1 (6 bases). The germline V gene has CDR1 MGHDK and CDR2 SYGVNS. The CDR3 is 14 amino acids. Trimming left V 5 bases short and J 1 base short, with 11 bases between. The CDR3 sequence is CASSPRTVNYGYTF. The CDR3 DNA reads as TGTGCCAGCAGTCCTCGGACAGTTAACTATGGCTACACCTTC.

This clonotype was picked up many times. The gene calls are TRBV20-1 and TRBJ2-2; 7 bases agree with TRBD2. Trimming at V came to 5 bases and at J to 4 bases, leaving 4 bases not matched to a gene. CDR3 length equals 13 residues. Germline V gene sequence: CDR1 DFQATT, CDR2 SNEGSKA (reference sequence). The chain's CDR3 is CSAQWGGTGELFF. Written as DNA, the CDR3 is TGCAGTGCTCAGTGGGGGGGCACCGGGGAGCTGTTTTTT.

This clonotype was found many times. V and J are TRBV18 and TRBJ2-1; 12 bases are a match to TRBD2. This CDR3 comprises 16 residues. Germline lookup yields CDR1 KGHSH and CDR2 LQKENI. J gave up 6 bases and V 4 bases, and 7 bases lay outside the gene matches. The CDR3 sequence is CASSQPSGGAVNEQFF. In nucleotides, the CDR3 is TGTGCCAGCTCACAGCCTAGCGGGGGGGCCGTCAATGAGCAGTTCTTC. Full variable domain (rest looked up from reference TRBV18 and TRBJ2-1): NAGVMQNPRHLVRRRGQEARLRCSPMKGHSHVYWYRQLPEEGLKFMVYLQKENIIDESGMPKERFSAEFPKEGPSILRIQQVVRGDSAAYFCASSQPSGGAVNEQFFGPGTRLTVL.

This clonotype came up a few times. The chain combines TRBV7-9 with TRBJ1-1; the D gene is possibly TRBD1 (6 bases). CDR3 size: 13 residues. Trimming removed 6 bases at V and 5 bases at J, with 13 bases between. Germline V gene lookup returns CDR1 SEHNR and CDR2 FQNEAQ (reference sequence). The CDR3 DNA follows: TGTGCCAGCAGTTTAAACAGGGAAACTGAAGCTTTCTTT. It specifies CASSLNRETEAFF.

About this clonotype: A much larger clone is a single base away; this may be a read error. The conserved closing phenylalanine or tryptophan is absent in this CDR3, likely reflecting a read error. Written as DNA, the CDR3 is TGTGCCGTTCGTGGACAGAACCATTCACCCCTCCACTCT. Protein sequence: CAVRGQNHSPLHS. V and J are TRBV7-2 and TRBJ1-6; D is possibly TRBD1 (6 bases). V was shortened by 11 bases and J by 8 bases, with 16 bases between the two germline ends. The CDR3 is 13 amino acids. Germline V gives CDR1 SGHTA, CDR2 FQGNSA.

This sequence joins TRBV4-1 and TRBJ2-7; D could derive from TRBD1 or TRBD2 (5 bases each). This CDR3 region has 14 residues. Germline assignment: CDR1 MGHRA and CDR2 YSYEKL. Trimming removed 1 base at V and 6 bases at J, with 13 bases between. CDR3 DNA sequence: TGCGCCAGCAGCCAAGTGGATGGGGCGGGCGAGCAGTACTTC. It yields the protein CASSQVDGAGEQYF.

The rearrangement uses TRBV7-3 and TRBJ1-1, with D unresolved. The germline CDR1 and CDR2 sequences are SGHTA and FQGTGA. The length of the CDR3 is 15 residues. Trimming cost V 5 bases and J 4 bases, with 17 bases left between them. CDR3 in amino acids: CASSPIAGEGTEAFF. The CDR3 DNA reads TGTGCCAGCAGCCCGATCGCAGGCGAGGGCACTGAAGCTTTCTTT.

This rearrangement joins TRBV5-1 to TRBJ2-3, with TRBD2 identical over 9 bases. V dropped 4 bases and J dropped 4; count of bases not matched to a gene: 7. Looked up from germline, CDR1 is SGHRS and CDR2 is YFSETQ. The CDR3 loop spans 15 amino acids. The CDR3 coding sequence is TGCGCCAGCAGCGCCGGGCGGGGGGGGCCAGATACGCAGTATTTT. Its translation is CASSAGRGGPDTQYF. Full variable domain (outside the CDR3, taken from reference TRBV5-1 and TRBJ2-3): KAGVTQTPRYLIKTRGQQVTLSCSPISGHRSVSWYQQTPGQGLQFLFEYFSETQRNKGNFPGRFSGRQFSNSRSEMNVSTLELGDSALYLCASSAGRGGPDTQYFGPGTRLTVL.

The chain recombines TRBV27 with TRBJ1-6, with a tentative D call TRBD1 (6 bases). V was clipped by 7 bases and J by 6 bases, with 10 bases between them. Germline-derived CDR1 and CDR2 are MNHEY and SMNVEV (reference sequence). This CDR3 has 13 residues. CDR3 loop: CASKDSFNSPLHF. In nucleotides, the CDR3 is TGTGCCAGCAAGGACAGCTTTAATTCACCCCTCCACTTT.